A single sample gave rise to the 24 T cell receptor beta chains below, sequenced in a study of metastatic and nonmetastatic thyroid tumors. Not a single patient had been given any form of treatment at any point before undergoing thyroid surgery. TCRdb re-clonotyped the PCR reads via MiXCR. Counted here are 30,000 to 45,000 clones, 20% to 25% occurring once; the ten biggest clones make up roughly a sixth. Sequenced input: blood. The receptors derive from a female donor with papillary thyroid cancer or a benign thyroid nodule (not recorded which). Some clones in this sample may be carry-over from other donors' samples.

Concerning this clone itself: At one end the junction does not follow the germline gene, possibly because of a read error. This chain links TRBV12-3 or TRBV12-4 with TRBJ1-5; TRBD1 is a possible D gene (5 bases). The CDR3 consists of 15 residues. CDR3 nucleotides: TGCGCCAGCAGTTTGCATACAGGTAGCAATCATCCCCAGCATTTT. Translated, it gives CASSLHTGSNHPQHF.

The rearrangement joins TRBV7-2 to TRBJ1-2, with D possibly TRBD1 on 5 matching bases. Germline values: CDR1 SGHTA, CDR2 FQGNSA. Trimming shortened V by 3 bases and J by 8 bases, and 16 bases separated the two germline ends. This CDR3 comprises 14 residues. CDR3 region: CASSLGLRVEGYTF. The CDR3 coding sequence is TGTGCCAGCAGCTTGGGACTGCGAGTGGAAGGCTACACCTTC.

As for this clone: Since a much larger clone is just one base distant, this may be a read error. This CDR3 is also generated by other DNA sequences in the sample. The chain combines TRBV3-1 with TRBJ2-5; D unresolved. Between the trimmed V and J ends, which lost 8 bases and 3 bases, there was a span of 16 bases. The germline V gene encodes CDR1 LGHDT and CDR2 YNNKEL (reference sequence). The CDR3 extends over 14 amino acids. CDR3 coding DNA: TGTGCCAGCGCAGAGTCCTTGCCAAAAGAGACCCAGTACTTC. Translation gives CASAESLPKETQYF.

V and J are TRBV6-5 and TRBJ1-1; possible D gene TRBD1, 5 bases. The V end lost 4 bases, the J end lost 11 bases, and 20 bases lay between the germline ends. Germline CDR1 MNHEY, CDR2 SVGAGI. The length of the CDR3 is 14 residues. CDR3 protein: CASSSIGTVGRAFF. CDR3 sequence (DNA): TGTGCCAGCAGTTCCATCGGGACGGTCGGTAGGGCTTTCTTT.

This clone was observed at least ten times. This chain joins TRBV18 and TRBJ2-7; D remains unclear. CDR3 length equals 14 residues. Germline values: CDR1 KGHSH, CDR2 LQKENI. Trimming shortened V by 3 bases and J by 1 base, and 10 bases separated the two germline ends. DNA for the CDR3: TGTGCCAGCTCACCCCATACAGATTCCTACGAGCAGTACTTC. This codes for CASSPHTDSYEQYF.

This clone occurred many times. The chain joins TRBV2 to TRBJ2-7; 13 bases line up with TRBD2. CDR3 size: 14 residues. In germline, CDR1 is SNHLY, CDR2 FYNNEI. The trim removed 11 bases at V and 7 bases at J, leaving 11 bases unmatched. The CDR3, as DNA: TGTGCCGCGACTGCGACTAGCGGGAGGATGGAGCAGTACTTC. It codes for CAATATSGRMEQYF.

The V gene is TRBV2, the J gene TRBJ1-6, with TRBD1 matching over 8 bases. J lost 7 bases, V lost 4 bases, and 3 bases had no gene match. The length of the CDR3 is 14 residues. From germline, CDR1 is SNHLY and CDR2 FYNNEI. Written as DNA, the CDR3 is TGTGCCAGCAGTGTGGACAGGGTAAATTCACCCCTCCACTTT. Translating gives CASSVDRVNSPLHF. Together with reference TRBV2 and TRBJ1-6, the CDR3 gives the full variable domain: EPEVTQTPSHQVTQMGQEVILRCVPISNHLYFYWYRQILGQKVEFLVSFYNNEISEKSEIFDDQFSVERPDGSNFTLKIRSTKLEDSAMYFCASSVDRVNSPLHFGNGTRLTVT.

This clone has ten or more counts. The V gene is TRBV4-1, the J gene TRBJ1-2, with TRBD1 as a possible D gene (6 bases). V was clipped by 5 bases and J by 5 bases, with 12 bases between them. Germline-derived CDR1 and CDR2 are MGHRA and YSYEKL. There are 13 residues in the CDR3. The CDR3 is CASSRGEGYGYTF. CDR3 coding DNA: TGCGCCAGCAGCAGGGGGGAAGGGTATGGCTACACCTTC.

The J gene is TRBJ1-2, the V gene TRBV19; D gene unclear. The germline V gene has CDR1 LNHDA and CDR2 SQIVND (reference sequence). The CDR3 has 16 residues. Trimming removed 5 bases at V and 1 base at J, with 17 bases between. The CDR3 is CASSARRTVDNYGYTF. CDR3 nucleotides: TGTGCCAGTAGTGCGAGACGGACGGTGGATAACTATGGCTACACCTTC.

This clone was detected many times. This sample also contains other DNA sequences that code for the same CDR3. J is TRBJ2-5 and V is TRBV20-1, with D tentatively TRBD2 (7 bases). Trimming shortened V by 3 bases and J by 5 bases, and 19 bases separated the two germline ends. CDR3 size: 15 residues. Germline CDR1 is DFQATT and CDR2 is SNEGSKA (reference sequence). The CDR3 spells CSASPSGGREETQYF. DNA of the CDR3: TGCAGTGCTAGCCCCTCCGGGGGGCGTGAGGAGACCCAGTACTTC.

This clone was observed a few times. A much larger clone sits a single nucleotide away, making a read error possible. The chain is built from TRBV20-1 and TRBJ1-1, with a possible D match to TRBD1 (6 bases). CDR3 length: 14 residues. Trimming stripped 5 bases from V and 0 bases from J, with 13 bases between. The germline gives CDR1 DFQATT, CDR2 SNEGSKA (reference sequence). The CDR3 loop reads CSALGAQMNTEAFF. The DNA of the CDR3 is TGCAGTGCTTTGGGGGCCCAAATGAACACTGAAGCTTTCTTT.

This clone has at least ten counts. This chain uses TRBV11-3 with TRBJ2-7; D gene unclear. The CDR3 is 12 amino acids. Trimming pared 8 bases from V and 4 bases from J, leaving 12 bases between. CDR1 SGHNT and CDR2 YENEEA come from the germline V gene. CDR3 in DNA: TGTGCCAGCGGAGAAACGGATTACGAGCAGTACTTC. As protein: CASGETDYEQYF.

This clone was found a few times. The chain employs TRBV6-1 and TRBJ1-6; possibly TRBD1 for D (6 bases). V lost 1 base to trimming and J lost 3 bases, with 13 bases between them. This CDR3 has 17 amino acids. Germline V gene data show CDR1 as MNHNS and CDR2 as SASEGT. CDR3 in amino acids: CASSEDRVRYYNSPLHF. CDR3 in DNA: TGTGCCAGCAGTGAAGACAGGGTGAGGTACTATAATTCACCCCTCCACTTT.

This clone has just a few counts. The V call is TRBV27, the J call TRBJ2-7; D is possibly TRBD1 (5 bases). This CDR3 is 12 amino acids long. Trimming pared 3 bases from V and 5 bases from J, leaving 8 bases between. Germline lookup yields CDR1 MNHEY and CDR2 SMNVEV (reference sequence). CDR3 nucleotides: TGTGCCAGCAGTTTTGAAGGGGACGAGCAGTACTTC. This codes for CASSFEGDEQYF.

This clone was picked up a small number of times. The J gene is TRBJ2-2, the V gene TRBV28; D gene uncertain. V was trimmed by 3 bases and J by 6 bases, leaving 2 bases between them. CDR3 size: 11 residues. The germline gives CDR1 MDHEN, CDR2 SYDVKM. The CDR3 coding sequence is TGTGCCAGCAGTTTGGCCGGGGAGCTGTTTTTT. Translated, it gives CASSLAGELFF.

In its sample, this clone was seen many times. The chain links TRBV5-5 to TRBJ2-2; the D is unclear. The CDR3 loop spans 14 amino acids. V dropped 5 bases and J dropped 6 bases, with 14 bases sitting between them. The germline gives CDR1 SGHKS, CDR2 YYEKEE (reference sequence). The CDR3 DNA follows: TGTGCCAGCAGTGTGGAGCCTATTTCCGGGGAGCTGTTTTTT. Translated: CASSVEPISGELFF.

This clone was seen just once. The chain links TRBV11-1 to TRBJ1-6; TRBD1 matches 7 bases. CDR3 length: 16 amino acids. V trimming: 5 bases; J trimming: 9 bases; junction bases outside the gene matches: 13. From germline, CDR1 is SGHAT and CDR2 FQDESV (reference sequence). The CDR3 DNA is TGTGCCAGCAGCATTCACGCAGGGGGTCGAGGTTCACCCCTCCACTTT. This codes for CASSIHAGGRGSPLHF.

This clone was counted ten times or more. This chain joins TRBV20-1 and TRBJ2-3; 13 bases map to TRBD2. This CDR3 contains 16 residues. J lost 5 bases, V lost 1 base, and 6 bases had no gene match. In germline, CDR1 is DFQATT, CDR2 SNEGSKA (reference sequence). For the CDR3, the DNA is TGCAGTGCTAGAGTACTAGCGGGAGGGCCTCTAGATACGCAGTATTTT. It codes for CSARVLAGGPLDTQYF.

This rearrangement joins TRBV28 to TRBJ2-5, with D unclear. The CDR3 is 13 residues long. Trimming shortened V by 7 bases and J by 1 base, and 10 bases separated the two germline ends. CDR1 is MDHEN and CDR2 is SYDVKM in the germline V gene. This CDR3 is CASIGKVQETQYF. The CDR3 DNA sequence: TGTGCCAGCATAGGGAAAGTCCAAGAGACCCAGTACTTC.

This clone has ten or more counts. J is TRBJ1-6 and V is TRBV27; D is ambiguous. Germline V lookup: CDR1 MNHEY, CDR2 SMNVEV (reference sequence). The CDR3 has 13 amino acids. The V end was cut by 3 bases, the J end by 7 bases, with 7 bases between. The CDR3, as DNA: TGTGCCAGCAGTTTCAACATGAATTCACCCCTCCACTTT. As protein: CASSFNMNSPLHF.

The chain combines TRBV12-3 or TRBV12-4 with TRBJ2-5; 7 bases are a match to TRBD1. There are 14 residues in the CDR3. Trimming cost V 7 bases and J 4 bases; bases outside gene matches: 9. The chain's CDR3 is CASTKTGFGETQYF. CDR3 coding DNA: TGTGCCAGCACCAAGACAGGGTTCGGAGAGACCCAGTACTTC.

There are a few counts of this clone. The chain is built from TRBV7-2 and TRBJ2-7, with 9 bases identical to TRBD1. Germline lookup yields CDR1 SGHTA and CDR2 FQGNSA. V lost 5 bases and J lost 3; bases outside the gene matches: 2. CDR3 length: 13 residues. The CDR3: CASSRDRVYEQYF. The CDR3 DNA sequence: TGTGCCAGCAGCCGGGACAGGGTCTACGAGCAGTACTTC.

This chain uses TRBV19 with TRBJ1-2, with 8 bases matching TRBD1. CDR1 LNHDA and CDR2 SQIVND come from the germline V gene (reference sequence). After removal of 4 bases from V and 1 base from J, the junction contained 11 bases not matched to a gene. CDR3 length: 17 residues. The CDR3 loop reads CASSTDPDRGYNYGYTF. DNA of the CDR3: TGTGCCAGTAGTACAGATCCCGACAGGGGATATAACTATGGCTACACCTTC. The complete variable domain, with remaining parts taken from reference TRBV19 and TRBJ1-2, reads DGGITQSPKYLFRKEGQNVTLSCEQNLNHDAMYWYRQDPGQGLRLIYYSQIVNDFQKGDIAEGYSVSREKKESFPLTVTSAQKNPTAFYLCASSTDPDRGYNYGYTFGSGTRLTVV.

This sequence joins TRBV2 and TRBJ2-3, with 9 bases fitting TRBD2. This CDR3 comprises 15 residues. The germline V gene has CDR1 SNHLY and CDR2 FYNNEI. Unmatched junction bases numbered 12, after V lost 6 bases and J lost 8 bases. This chain's CDR3 is CASSLLAGSGGTQYF. The CDR3 nucleotides are TGTGCCAGCAGCCTACTAGCGGGTTCTGGGGGTACGCAGTATTTT.